These 3 T cell receptor beta chains came from one sample sequenced in a study of shared T cell receptors in the human thymus. Sequenced by immunoSEQ multiplex PCR; TCRdb stores in-frame clones only, minus some. The table has around 68,000 clones, roughly 96% seen once. The sequencing sample was made of thymocytes. Receptor source: a human donor.

V and J are TRBV7-8 and TRBJ2-7; D possibly corresponds to TRBD1 (6 bases). CDR1 and CDR2 (germline): SGHVS, FQNEAQ. The CDR3 runs to 13 residues. Trimming cost V 1 base and J 6 bases, with 10 bases left between them. CDR3 amino acids: CASSLVGGLEQYF. The CDR3 nucleotides are TGTGCCAGCAGCTTAGTTGGGGGCCTCGAGCAGTACTTC. The full variable domain, in which reference TRBV7-8 and TRBJ2-7 provide the parts outside the CDR3, is GAGVSQSPRYKVAKRGQDVALRCDPISGHVSLFWYQQALGQGPEFLTYFQNEAQLDKSGLPSDRFFAERPEGSVSTLKIQRTQQEDSAVYLCASSLVGGLEQYFGPGTRLTVT.

This chain uses TRBV2 with TRBJ2-7; D possibly corresponds to TRBD1 (5 bases). Looked up from germline, CDR1 is SNHLY and CDR2 is FYNNEI. The CDR3 is made up of 13 amino acids. V gave up 7 bases and J gave up 6 bases, with 16 bases separating them. CDR3 sequence: CASNGKGKSEQYF. The DNA of the CDR3 is TGTGCCAGCAACGGAAAGGGGAAGAGCGAGCAGTACTTC.

The table lists this clone with a count of one. This chain joins TRBV7-2 and TRBJ2-4; TRBD1 aligns across 8 bases. The germline gives CDR1 SGHTA, CDR2 FQGNSA. The CDR3 runs to 17 residues. J was trimmed by 1 base and V by 4 bases; bases with no gene match: 9. The CDR3 DNA sequence: TGTGCCAGCAGCTACTTCTGCCGACAGGGGGCCAAAAACATTCAGTACTTC. It yields the protein CASSYFCRQGAKNIQYF.